These 24 T cell receptor beta chains originate from one sample sequenced in a study of cytotoxic CD8 clonotypes in ibrutinib-treated CLL. Sequencing used immunoSEQ multiplex PCR; TCRdb keeps in-frame clones, though not all of them. The sample lists 150,000 or so clones, 70% to 80% occurring once. The sample consisted of PBMCs, taken after 12 months of ibrutinib treatment. Every receptor here comes from a human donor with chronic lymphocytic leukemia.

The chain carries TRBV9 and TRBJ1-6; TRBD1 is a possible D gene (5 bases). CDR3 length equals 15 residues. V lost 0 bases and J lost 5, with 9 bases in between. The germline V gene has CDR1 SGDLS and CDR2 YYNGEE. The CDR3 sequence is CASSVGGSDNSPLHF. The CDR3 region has the DNA TGTGCCAGCAGCGTAGGGGGGTCGGATAATTCACCCCTCCACTTT.

V and J are TRBV6-6 and TRBJ2-7; D ambiguous. Germline V gene sequence: CDR1 MNHNY, CDR2 SVGAGI (reference sequence). Trimming removed 7 bases from V and 2 bases from J, with 15 bases in between. This CDR3 comprises 14 residues. CDR3 sequence reads: CASTLGQGPYEQYF. The CDR3 region has the DNA TGTGCCAGCACCCTCGGTCAAGGCCCCTACGAGCAGTACTTC.

The V gene is TRBV2, the J gene TRBJ1-5, with TRBD1 as a possible D gene (5 bases). V was cut by 4 bases and J by 6 bases, with 7 bases left in between. The germline V gene encodes CDR1 SNHLY and CDR2 FYNNEI. The CDR3 consists of 12 residues. CDR3 sequence reads: CASSGGVQPQHF. The CDR3 region has the DNA TGTGCCAGCAGTGGGGGGGTTCAGCCCCAGCATTTT.

This chain connects TRBV6-1 to TRBJ1-5; unclear D gene. CDR3 length: 13 residues. CDR1 and CDR2 from the germline V gene are MNHNS and SASEGT. Trimming left V 0 bases short and J 10 bases short, with 10 bases between. This CDR3 reads CASSEARISPQHF. The CDR3 DNA reads as TGTGCCAGCAGTGAAGCTAGAATCAGCCCCCAGCATTTT.

This CDR3 reads CASSGDISNYGYTF. The CDR3, as DNA: TGCGCCAGCAGTGGGGACATCTCTAACTATGGCTACACCTTC. The chain has TRBV5-1 and TRBJ1-2, with D perhaps TRBD1 (6 bases). The germline V and J ends were trimmed by 5 bases and 0 bases, with 11 bases remaining between them. Germline V gene lookup returns CDR1 SGHRS and CDR2 YFSETQ. This CDR3 is 14 amino acids long.

This chain uses TRBV7-9 with TRBJ2-7; D is perhaps TRBD1 or TRBD2 (5 bases each). V shed 1 base and J shed 7 bases, with 11 bases lying between them. Germline loops: CDR1 SEHNR, CDR2 FQNEAQ (reference sequence). This CDR3 has 13 amino acids. CDR3 nucleotide sequence: TGTGCCAGCAGCTTAGGTGGGACGTTAGAGCAGTACTTC. Its protein is CASSLGGTLEQYF.

The V call is TRBV19, the J call TRBJ1-4; unclear D gene. Germline-derived CDR1 and CDR2 are LNHDA and SQIVND (reference sequence). There are 13 residues in the CDR3. V was pared by 6 bases and J by 13 bases, with 18 bases between. Here the CDR3 reads CASRVALGGGLFF. The CDR3 region has the DNA TGTGCCAGTAGAGTCGCGTTAGGAGGAGGACTGTTTTTT.

This sequence joins TRBV27 and TRBJ2-2; 10 positions agree with TRBD1. The CDR3 sequence is 16 residues long. With 3 bases clipped from V and 6 bases from J, the junction kept 7 bases outside the gene matches. CDR1 and CDR2 (germline): MNHEY, SMNVEV (reference sequence). CDR3 amino acids: CASSFPGTGAAGELFF. CDR3 bases: TGTGCCAGCAGTTTCCCCGGGACAGGGGCCGCCGGGGAGCTGTTTTTT.

V usage is TRBV11-2 and J usage is TRBJ1-4; 7 positions agree with TRBD1. The CDR3 loop spans 15 amino acids. CDR1 is SGHAT, CDR2 FQNNGV, per germline. The V and J ends lost 5 bases and 6 bases, in that order; junction bases with no gene match: 9. This chain's CDR3 is CASSTTDRPHEKLFF. CDR3 sequence (DNA): TGTGCCAGCAGCACCACGGACAGGCCCCATGAAAAACTGTTTTTT.

The J gene is TRBJ1-3, the V gene TRBV7-2; 7 nucleotides align to TRBD1. The J segment lost 0 bases and the V segment lost 5 bases, leaving 4 bases of the junction unmatched. Germline lookup yields CDR1 SGHTA and CDR2 FQGNSA. The CDR3 covers 15 residues. For the CDR3, the DNA is TGTGCCAGCAGCGGGAACAGGGGCTCTGGAAACACCATATATTTT. Protein: CASSGNRGSGNTIYF.

The chain joins TRBV4-2 to TRBJ2-3; a weak D match, TRBD2 (7 bases). The V end lost 0 bases, the J end lost 0 bases, and 10 bases lay between the germline ends. CDR1 is LGHNA, CDR2 YNFKEQ, per germline. The CDR3 length is 16 residues. For the CDR3, the DNA is TGTGCCAGCAGCCAAGAGCGGGGGCGAAGCACAGATACGCAGTATTTT. This translates into CASSQERGRSTDTQYF.

This chain connects TRBV7-2 to TRBJ2-7; D is possibly TRBD1 or TRBD2 (5 bases each). V shed 4 bases and J shed 3 bases, with 16 bases lying between them. The CDR3 extends over 15 amino acids. Germline CDR1 is SGHTA and CDR2 is FQGNSA. CDR3 sequence (DNA): TGTGCCAGCAGCTCATTCTCCGGGGCGGGCTACGAGCAGTACTTC. Translated: CASSSFSGAGYEQYF.

V is TRBV6-5 and J is TRBJ2-7; D unclear. In germline, CDR1 is MNHEY, CDR2 SVGAGI. The CDR3 contains 13 residues. Trimming removed 6 bases from V and 5 bases from J, with 14 bases in between. The CDR3 reads CASSPSIAHEQYF. CDR3 nucleotides: TGTGCCAGCAGCCCTTCTATAGCCCACGAGCAGTACTTC.

V and J are TRBV30 and TRBJ1-6; tentative D call: TRBD1 (5 bases). Germline CDR1 reads GTSNPN; CDR2 reads SVGIG (reference sequence). V was trimmed by 0 bases and J by 7 bases, leaving 13 bases between them. CDR3 size: 15 residues. CDR3 DNA sequence: TGTGCCTGGAGTGTGGGGACGGGAAGGAATTCACCCCTCCACTTT. The encoded protein is CAWSVGTGRNSPLHF.

The J gene is TRBJ1-2, the V gene TRBV28; D is undetermined. Trimming pared 3 bases from V and 9 bases from J, leaving 11 bases between. CDR1 and CDR2 (germline): MDHEN, SYDVKM. This CDR3 contains 12 residues. DNA for the CDR3: TGTGCCAGCAGTTTCACCGTCCTTAGCTACACCTTC. The encoded protein is CASSFTVLSYTF.

The CDR3 DNA is TGTGCCAGCAGCTCCTCCACTAGCGGGAGACCGACCTACGAGCAGTACTTC. It encodes CASSSSTSGRPTYEQYF. The rearrangement links TRBV13 to TRBJ2-7, with TRBD2 identical over 11 bases. The CDR3 has 17 amino acids. Trimming at V came to 4 bases and at J to 2 bases, leaving 10 bases not matched to a gene. CDR1 and CDR2 (germline): PRHDT, FYEKMQ (reference sequence). The variable domain in full, completed from reference TRBV13 and TRBJ2-7, reads AAGVIQSPRHLIKEKRETATLKCYPIPRHDTVYWYQQGPGQDPQFLISFYEKMQSDKGSIPDRFSAQQFSDYHSELNMSSLELGDSALYFCASSSSTSGRPTYEQYFGPGTRLTVT.

This chain joins TRBV5-8 and TRBJ1-1; the match to TRBD1 covers 7 bases. The germline gives CDR1 SGHTS, CDR2 YDEGEE. This CDR3 region has 15 residues. V lost 0 bases, J lost 7 bases, and 9 bases stayed unmatched. CDR3 coding DNA: TGTGCCAGCAGCTTGGGGCGGTGGGCAGGGGGTGAAGCTTTCTTT. Translated: CASSLGRWAGGEAFF.

This clone is a singleton in its sample. The chain combines TRBV28 with TRBJ2-7, with a possible D match to TRBD2 (6 bases). The CDR3 spans 13 residues. The ends were cut back, 5 bases at V and 3 bases at J, with 11 bases in the middle. From germline, CDR1 is MDHEN and CDR2 SYDVKM. In DNA form, the CDR3 reads TGTGCCAGCAGTGGGGGACTGATCTACGAGCAGTACTTC. Its protein product is CASSGGLIYEQYF.

The chain employs TRBV6-5 and TRBJ2-7; the D gene is possibly TRBD1 (5 bases). The CDR3 consists of 12 residues. Trimming removed 7 bases at V and 3 bases at J, with 10 bases between. The germline V gene has CDR1 MNHEY and CDR2 SVGAGI. CDR3 in amino acids: CASTGQYYEQYF. Here the CDR3 DNA reads TGTGCCAGCACAGGGCAGTACTACGAGCAGTACTTC.

The J gene is TRBJ1-2, the V gene TRBV2; tentatively, D is TRBD1 (6 bases). The V end was cut by 0 bases, the J end by 2 bases, with 10 bases between. Germline V CDR1 and CDR2: SNHLY, FYNNEI. The length of the CDR3 is 15 residues. The CDR3 bases are TGTGCCAGCAGTGAAGCACCAACAGGGAACTATGGCTACACCTTC. It specifies CASSEAPTGNYGYTF.

The chain joins TRBV9 to TRBJ1-1; no clear D. Trimming cost V 4 bases and J 10 bases, with 11 bases left between them. In germline, CDR1 is SGDLS, CDR2 YYNGEE. The CDR3 length is 11 residues. As DNA, the CDR3 is TGTGCCAGCAGCTCCCCGTCGGGAGCTTTCTTT. It yields the protein CASSSPSGAFF.

The genes are TRBV5-1 and TRBJ2-2, with a possible D match to TRBD2 (5 bases). Germline CDR1 is SGHRS and CDR2 is YFSETQ. V lost 4 bases and J 3 bases, leaving 19 bases between the germline ends. The CDR3 runs to 17 residues. The CDR3 sequence: CASSPRPRGRDTGELFF. CDR3 DNA: TGCGCCAGCAGCCCGCGACCCCGGGGTCGGGACACCGGGGAGCTGTTTTTT. Drawing the rest from reference TRBV5-1 and TRBJ2-2, the complete variable domain is KAGVTQTPRYLIKTRGQQVTLSCSPISGHRSVSWYQQTPGQGLQFLFEYFSETQRNKGNFPGRFSGRQFSNSRSEMNVSTLELGDSALYLCASSPRPRGRDTGELFFGEGSRLTVL.

This sequence joins TRBV7-9 and TRBJ2-2; D unclear. In germline, CDR1 is SEHNR, CDR2 FQNEAQ (reference sequence). This CDR3 comprises 17 residues. The V end was cut by 4 bases, the J end by 0 bases, with 15 bases between. The CDR3 DNA is TGTGCCAGCAGCTCGATCCGCGAGAACCCGAACACCGGGGAGCTGTTTTTT. Amino acid sequence: CASSSIRENPNTGELFF.

The V call is TRBV4-2, the J call TRBJ2-3; possibly TRBD1 for D (6 bases). The germline V gene has CDR1 LGHNA and CDR2 YNFKEQ. With 4 bases removed from V and 0 bases from J, the gap between germline ends came to 17 bases. The CDR3 spans 17 residues. The CDR3 spells CASSPLFGGQSTDTQYF. The CDR3 bases are TGTGCCAGCAGCCCCCTTTTTGGAGGACAGAGCACAGATACGCAGTATTTT.